The entry below describes one T cell receptor beta chain. This specimen comes from a study of blood T cell repertoires in COVID-19. In the study overall: The United States, Italy and Spain were the sources of the acute and convalescent COVID-19 samples. PBMCs, B-cell-depleted T cells, or T cells were the source of the cDNA or gDNA that made up the material.

A Seattle source enrolled patients during active infection and followed them longitudinally. As processed by the authors: Quantification of nucleated cells was approximated via reference gene primer amplification. Here immunoSEQ multiplex PCR was the method, and the copy in TCRdb shows in-frame clones only, minus some. For V, J and clone size, that table is used; D and trimming come from the DNA. The table includes more than 350,000 clones, 80% to 90% detected once. The CDR3 covers 17 residues. Germline assignment: CDR1 SEHNR and CDR2 FQNEAQ (reference sequence). The junction had 10 bases not matched to a gene; V was cut back by 1 base and J by 3 bases.

The sample taken for sequencing was peripheral blood. This TCR derives from a woman under 40 with COVID-19, enrolled during active disease. This chain uses TRBV7-9 with TRBJ1-2; 8 bases line up with TRBD1. Here the CDR3 reads CASSLVGRGLAYYGYTF. The DNA for the CDR3 is TGTGCCAGCAGCTTAGTAGGCAGGGGGCTGGCATACTATGGCTACACCTTC. The variable domain in full, completed from reference TRBV7-9 and TRBJ1-2, reads DTGVSQNPRHKITKRGQNVTFRCDPISEHNRLYWYRQTLGQGPEFLTYFQNEAQLEKSRLLSDRFSAERPKGSFSTLEIQRTEQGDSAMYLCASSLVGRGLAYYGYTFGSGTRLTVV.